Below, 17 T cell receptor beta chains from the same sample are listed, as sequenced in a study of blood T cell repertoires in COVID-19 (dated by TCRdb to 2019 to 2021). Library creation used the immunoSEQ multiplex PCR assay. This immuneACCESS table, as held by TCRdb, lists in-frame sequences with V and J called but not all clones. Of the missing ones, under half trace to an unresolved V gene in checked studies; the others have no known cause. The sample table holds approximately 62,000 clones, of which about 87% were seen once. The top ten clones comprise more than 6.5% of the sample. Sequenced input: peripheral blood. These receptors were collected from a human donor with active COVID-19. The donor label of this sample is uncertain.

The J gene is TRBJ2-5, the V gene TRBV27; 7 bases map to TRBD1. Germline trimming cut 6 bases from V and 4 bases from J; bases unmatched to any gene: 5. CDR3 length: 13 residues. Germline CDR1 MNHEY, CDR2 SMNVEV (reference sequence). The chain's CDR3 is CASRRTGVETQYF. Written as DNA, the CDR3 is TGTGCCAGCAGGCGTACAGGGGTAGAGACCCAGTACTTC.

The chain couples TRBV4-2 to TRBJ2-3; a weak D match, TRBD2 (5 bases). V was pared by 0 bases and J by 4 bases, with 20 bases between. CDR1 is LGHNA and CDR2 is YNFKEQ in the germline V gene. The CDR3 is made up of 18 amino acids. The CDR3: CASSQDSRSGMSADTQYF. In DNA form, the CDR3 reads TGTGCCAGCAGCCAAGATTCGCGTTCCGGGATGTCTGCAGATACGCAGTATTTT.

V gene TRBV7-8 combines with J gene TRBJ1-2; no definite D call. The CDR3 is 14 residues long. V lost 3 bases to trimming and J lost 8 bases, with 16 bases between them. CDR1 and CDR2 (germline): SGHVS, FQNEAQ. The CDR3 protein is CASSFTADPGGYTF. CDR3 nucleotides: TGTGCCAGCAGCTTTACCGCGGATCCTGGGGGCTACACCTTC.

CDR3 nucleotide sequence: TGTGCCAGCAGCCAAGCCCACGGAGGTTATCAGCCCCAGCATTTT. Translating it yields CASSQAHGGYQPQHF. The rearrangement joins TRBV4-2 to TRBJ1-5; D remains unclear. The CDR3 is made up of 15 amino acids. V lost 1 base and J 5 bases, leaving 12 bases between the germline ends. CDR1 and CDR2 from the germline V gene are LGHNA and YNFKEQ.

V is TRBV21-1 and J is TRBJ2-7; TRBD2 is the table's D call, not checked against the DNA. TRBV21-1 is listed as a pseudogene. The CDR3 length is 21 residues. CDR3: CASSTPPDSPGLAGGPYEQYF. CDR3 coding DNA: TGTGCCAGCAGCACCCCGCCGGACAGCCCGGGACTAGCGGGAGGGCCCTACGAGCAGTACTTC.

CDR3 nucleotide sequence: TGTGCCAGCAGCTTGGGGGGAGGGAGCTCCTACGAGCAGTACTTC. This codes for CASSLGGGSSYEQYF. The chain joins TRBV5-4 to TRBJ2-7, with 7 bases aligning to TRBD2. The length of the CDR3 is 15 residues. V lost 0 bases, J lost 0 bases, and 3 bases stayed unmatched. Germline assignment: CDR1 SGHNT and CDR2 YYREEE (reference sequence).

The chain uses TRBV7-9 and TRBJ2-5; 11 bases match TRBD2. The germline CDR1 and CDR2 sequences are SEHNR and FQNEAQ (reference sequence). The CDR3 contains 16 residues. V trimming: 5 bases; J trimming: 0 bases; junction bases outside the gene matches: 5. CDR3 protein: CASSPTGLADQETQYF. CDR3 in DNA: TGTGCCAGCAGCCCAACGGGACTAGCGGACCAAGAGACCCAGTACTTC.

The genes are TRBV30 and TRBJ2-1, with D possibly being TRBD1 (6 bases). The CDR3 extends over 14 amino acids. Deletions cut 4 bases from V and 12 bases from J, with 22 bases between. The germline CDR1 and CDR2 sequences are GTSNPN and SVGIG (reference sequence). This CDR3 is CAWTPGTLVGMQFF. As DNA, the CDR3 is TGTGCCTGGACCCCCGGGACATTGGTAGGAATGCAGTTCTTC. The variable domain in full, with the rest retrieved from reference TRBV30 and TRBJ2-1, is SQTIHQWPATLVQPVGSPLSLECTVEGTSNPNLYWYRQAAGRGLQLLFYSVGIGQISSEVPQNLSASRPQDRQFILSSKKLLLSDSGFYLCAWTPGTLVGMQFFGPGTRLTVL.

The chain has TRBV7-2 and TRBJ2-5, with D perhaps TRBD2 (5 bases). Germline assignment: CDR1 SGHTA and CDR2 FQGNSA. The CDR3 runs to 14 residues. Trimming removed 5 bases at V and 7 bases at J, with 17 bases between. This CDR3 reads CASSPPSGGRTQYF. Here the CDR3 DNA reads TGTGCCAGCAGCCCTCCGAGTGGAGGCCGGACCCAGTACTTC. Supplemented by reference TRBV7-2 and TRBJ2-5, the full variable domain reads GAGVSQSPSNKVTEKGKDVELRCDPISGHTALYWYRQSLGQGLEFLIYFQGNSAPDKSGLPSDRFSAERTGGSVSTLTIQRTQQEDSAVYLCASSPPSGGRTQYFGPGTRLLVL.

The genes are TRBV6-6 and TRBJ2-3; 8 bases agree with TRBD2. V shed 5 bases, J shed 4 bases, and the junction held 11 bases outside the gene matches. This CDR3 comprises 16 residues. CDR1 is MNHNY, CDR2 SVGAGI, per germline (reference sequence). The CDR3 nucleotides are TGTGCCAGCAGTCCGCAGGGGCGGGAGGTTTCAGATACGCAGTATTTT. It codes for CASSPQGREVSDTQYF.

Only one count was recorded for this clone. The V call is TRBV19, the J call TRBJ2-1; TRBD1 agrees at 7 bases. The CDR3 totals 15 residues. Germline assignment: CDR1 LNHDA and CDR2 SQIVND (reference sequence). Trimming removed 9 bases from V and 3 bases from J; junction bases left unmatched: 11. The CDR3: CASTPGTANYNEQFF. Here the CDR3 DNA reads TGTGCCAGCACTCCCGGGACAGCAAACTACAATGAGCAGTTCTTC. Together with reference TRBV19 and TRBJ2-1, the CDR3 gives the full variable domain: DGGITQSPKYLFRKEGQNVTLSCEQNLNHDAMYWYRQDPGQGLRLIYYSQIVNDFQKGDIAEGYSVSREKKESFPLTVTSAQKNPTAFYLCASTPGTANYNEQFFGPGTRLTVL.

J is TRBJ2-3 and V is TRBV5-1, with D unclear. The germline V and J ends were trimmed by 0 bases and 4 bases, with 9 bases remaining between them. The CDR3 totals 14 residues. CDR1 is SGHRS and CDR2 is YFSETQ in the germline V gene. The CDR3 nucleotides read TGCGCCAGCAGCTTGGGTCGCGTCGCAGATACGCAGTATTTT. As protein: CASSLGRVADTQYF.

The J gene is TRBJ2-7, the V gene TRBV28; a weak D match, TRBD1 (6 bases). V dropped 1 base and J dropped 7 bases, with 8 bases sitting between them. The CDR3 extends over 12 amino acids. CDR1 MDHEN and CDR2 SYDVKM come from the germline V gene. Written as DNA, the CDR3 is TGTGCCAGCAGTTTATCCCAGGGGGAGCAGTACTTC. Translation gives CASSLSQGEQYF.

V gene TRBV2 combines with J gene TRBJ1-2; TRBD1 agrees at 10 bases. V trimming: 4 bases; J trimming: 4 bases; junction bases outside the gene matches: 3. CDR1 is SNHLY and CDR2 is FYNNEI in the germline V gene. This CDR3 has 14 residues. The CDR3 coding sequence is TGTGCCAGCAGTGCGGGACAGGGGAGCTATGGCTACACCTTC. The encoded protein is CASSAGQGSYGYTF.

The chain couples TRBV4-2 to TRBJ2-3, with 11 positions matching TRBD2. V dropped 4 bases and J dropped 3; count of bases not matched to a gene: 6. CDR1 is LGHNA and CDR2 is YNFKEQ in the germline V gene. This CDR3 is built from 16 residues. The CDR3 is CASSRLTSGMTDTQYF. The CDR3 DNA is TGTGCCAGCAGCCGGTTGACTAGCGGGATGACAGATACGCAGTATTTT.

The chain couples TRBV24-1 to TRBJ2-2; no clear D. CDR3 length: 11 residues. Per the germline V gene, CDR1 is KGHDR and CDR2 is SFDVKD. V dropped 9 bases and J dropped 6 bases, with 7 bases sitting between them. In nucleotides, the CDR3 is TGTGCCACCCAGCAGGCCGGGGAGCTGTTTTTT. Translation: CATQQAGELFF.

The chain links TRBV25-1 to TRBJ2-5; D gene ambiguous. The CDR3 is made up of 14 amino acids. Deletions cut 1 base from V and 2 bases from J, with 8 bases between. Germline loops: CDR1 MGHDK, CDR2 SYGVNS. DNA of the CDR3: TGTGCCAGCAGTGAATTTGGCAGACAAGAGACCCAGTACTTC. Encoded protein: CASSEFGRQETQYF.